Listed below are T cell receptor beta chains from one sample, sequenced in a study of T cells in Graves' hyperthyroidism and ophthalmopathy. Using its own MiXCR run on the multiplex PCR reads, TCRdb lists one record per CDR3 protein. Here the sample spans some 360,000 distinct CDR3 sequences, approximately 18% being singletons. Source material: blood. These receptors came from a woman aged 40 to 50 with Graves' ophthalmopathy. The CDR3 runs from the conserved cysteine through the conserved F or W. The D gene is left open where the match is weak. Clone size, where shown, is once, few, many, or a class for clones that have expanded.

V gene,D gene,J gene,clone size,CDR3 DNA,CDR3 protein
TRBV12-3/TRBV12-4,.,TRBJ2-7,.,TGTGCCTCAGGGGCGGACCCCTACTACGAGCAGTACTTC,CASGADPYYEQYF
TRBV29-1,.,TRBJ2-7,many,TGCAGCGTAAGGGCTCCGGGGGCTTACGAGCAGTACTTC,CSVRAPGAYEQYF
TRBV27,.,TRBJ1-1,many,TGTGCCAGCAGTAGCCGCGACTCGAACACTGAAGCTTTCTTT,CASSSRDSNTEAFF
TRBV7-8,.,TRBJ1-1,many,TGTGCCAGCAGCTTGCGGGACCAGAACACTGAAGCTTTCTTT,CASSLRDQNTEAFF
TRBV3-1,TRBD1,TRBJ2-7,many,TGTGCCAGCAGCCAACAGACAGGGGGCGGCTACGAGCAGTACTTC,CASSQQTGGGYEQYF
TRBV14,.,TRBJ2-2,.,TGTGCCAGCAGCCAAGAGACAGGATATCTGACCGGGGAGCTGTTTTTT,CASSQETGYLTGELFF
TRBV6-1,.,TRBJ2-2,.,TGTGCCAGCAGTGCCCCGGGCCACACCGGGGAGCTGTCTTTT,CASSAPGHTGELSF
TRBV4-3,.,TRBJ1-2,few,TGCGCCAGCAGCCAAGAAACAGTAAGCGGCTACACCTTC,CASSQETVSGYTF
TRBV2,TRBD1,TRBJ2-7,many,TGTGCCAGCAGTCCCGGGACAGGGGCCTACGAGCAGTACTTC,CASSPGTGAYEQYF
TRBV28,.,TRBJ1-1,many,TGTGCCAGCAGTACCCAGGGGAGCGGAACTGAAGCTTTCTTT,CASSTQGSGTEAFF
TRBV6-1,TRBD1,TRBJ2-7,.,TGTGCCAGCAGTGAAATGGGGACAGTTCCCTACGAGCAGTACTTC,CASSEMGTVPYEQYF
TRBV30,.,TRBJ2-7,many,TGTGCCTGGAGTGGGGACGGCTACGAGCAGTACTTC,CAWSGDGYEQYF
TRBV7-2,.,TRBJ2-2,.,TGTGCCAGCAGCTTGCGGCTGGAGAGCGGGGAGCTGTTTTTT,CASSLRLESGELFF
TRBV15,.,TRBJ1-2,.,TGTGCCACCAGCAGTGAAGGGCAGGGTTATGGCTACACCTTC,CATSSEGQGYGYTF
TRBV29-1,.,TRBJ1-1,few,TGCAGCGTTGAGTCAAGGCTGGGGGCTTTCTTT,CSVESRLGAFF
TRBV6-5,TRBD1,TRBJ2-7,many,TGTGCCAGCAGTTATCGACAGGGGATCCACGAGCAGTACTTC,CASSYRQGIHEQYF
TRBV5-6,.,TRBJ2-7,many,TGTGCCAGCAGCCAACTTGTGTGGGGAGACGAGCAGTACTTC,CASSQLVWGDEQYF
TRBV6-1,.,TRBJ1-2,many,TGTGCCAGCAAATTAGAAGGGGTCGACGGCTATGGCTACACCTTC,CASKLEGVDGYGYTF
TRBV6-1,TRBD2,TRBJ2-5,.,TGTGCCAGCAGTGAACCAGCCGCGGGAGGGAGACTAGAGACCCAGTACTTC,CASSEPAAGGRLETQYF
TRBV28,.,TRBJ2-7,.,TGTGCCAGCTGGGACCACTCCTACGAGCAGTACTTC,CASWDHSYEQYF
TRBV4-2,.,TRBJ1-2,.,TGTGCCAGCAGCCAAGCGCCGGGGGAGTCTAACTATGGCTACACCTTC,CASSQAPGESNYGYTF
TRBV7-2,TRBD1,TRBJ1-5,.,TGTGCCAGCAGCTTCGTACAGGGGAGAGGTCAGCCCCAGCATTTT,CASSFVQGRGQPQHF
TRBV6-2/TRBV6-3,TRBD1,TRBJ1-1,many,TGTGCCAGCAGCCTCCAGGGGGGGGCCACTGAAGCTTTCTTT,CASSLQGGATEAFF
TRBV27,.,TRBJ1-2,many,TGTGCCAGCAGTTTACGAGGCCCTAACTATGGCTACACCTTC,CASSLRGPNYGYTF
TRBV6-1,.,TRBJ1-4,many,TGTGCCAGCAGTGAATATGACGGAAGTAATGAAAAACTGTTTTTT,CASSEYDGSNEKLFF
TRBV27,.,TRBJ1-3,many,TGTGCCAGCAGTCGCTCCTGGAGGACTTCTGGAAACACCATATATTTT,CASSRSWRTSGNTIYF
TRBV13,.,TRBJ2-7,.,TGTGCCAGCAGCTCGAGACTCTCATTCTACGAGCAGTACTTC,CASSSRLSFYEQYF
TRBV19,.,TRBJ1-1,many,TGTGCCAGTAGTACAACAGAGAACACTGAAGCTTTCTTT,CASSTTENTEAFF
TRBV24-1,.,TRBJ1-2,many,TGTGCCACCAGTGATTTGAGGGACAATGGCTACACCTTC,CATSDLRDNGYTF
TRBV30,.,TRBJ1-6,many,TGTGCCTGGAGTGTACGAGCGTCGGGAAATAATTCACCCCTCCACTTT,CAWSVRASGNNSPLHF
TRBV12-3/TRBV12-4,.,TRBJ1-1,many,TGTGCCAGCAGGGCAGGGGTTGTGAACACTGAAGCTTTCTTT,CASRAGVVNTEAFF
TRBV28,.,TRBJ2-2,many,TGTGCCAGCAGTTTGGAGGGGGCTCCAAACACCGGGGAGCTGTTTTTT,CASSLEGAPNTGELFF
TRBV6-2/TRBV6-3,.,TRBJ1-1,many,TGTGCCAGCAGTCAGGCTAGCACTGAAGCTTTCTTT,CASSQASTEAFF
TRBV25-1,TRBD1,TRBJ2-7,many,TGTGCCAGCAGTCAGACAGGGACGCGATACGAGCAGTACTTC,CASSQTGTRYEQYF
TRBV12-3/TRBV12-4,.,TRBJ2-7,.,TGTGCCAGCAGTCCCCGGCGGGGCAGGGAAGGAAGCTACGAGCAGTACTTC,CASSPRRGREGSYEQYF
TRBV27,.,TRBJ2-5,few,TGTGCCAGCAGTTTCCGCACCAGGGGGGGGGATCAAGAGACCCAGTACTTC,CASSFRTRGGDQETQYF
TRBV29-1,TRBD2,TRBJ2-7,.,TGCAGCGTTGGGCGAGCGGGAGATTCGGACGAGCAGTACTTC,CSVGRAGDSDEQYF
TRBV28,.,TRBJ2-2,many,TGTGCCAGCAGGGGGTCTGGCACCGGGGAGCTGTTTTTT,CASRGSGTGELFF
TRBV6-2/TRBV6-3,TRBD1,TRBJ2-6,many,TGTGCCAGCACCTCAGGGGGTACTGGGGCCAACGTCCTGACTTTC,CASTSGGTGANVLTF
TRBV27,.,TRBJ2-4,many,TGTGCCAGCGTAGGGGTGGGAACCAAAAACATTCAGTACTTC,CASVGVGTKNIQYF